A selection of T cell receptor beta chains follows, all from one sample in a study of blood T cells in healthy people across ages. TCRdb reprocessed the 5' RACE reads via MiXCR and lists one record per CDR3 protein. Of 600,000 to 850,000 distinct CDR3 sequences listed, around 25% are singletons. Separately, the same data were catalogued under a study of T cells of mothers and their children.

Material for sequencing was blood. The receptors were sampled from a boy between 10 and 17 years old in good health. Both conserved end residues are part of each CDR3. The order of the fields is V gene, J gene, CDR3 protein.

v_call: TRBV6-1; j_call: TRBJ1-1; cdr3_aa: CASRQQVLNTEAFF
v_call: TRBV5-1; j_call: TRBJ1-2; cdr3_aa: CASSLEGRSYGYTF
v_call: TRBV20-1; j_call: .; cdr3_aa: CSARDGTGAHNEQFF
v_call: TRBV28; j_call: TRBJ2-7; cdr3_aa: CTSSSTGTANFYEQYF
v_call: TRBV18; j_call: TRBJ1-2; cdr3_aa: CASSPTLAPDGYTF
v_call: TRBV6-5; j_call: TRBJ2-7; cdr3_aa: CASRSPGEGRYEQYF
v_call: TRBV7-7; j_call: TRBJ2-2; cdr3_aa: CASSWTSGGPTGELFF
v_call: TRBV4-3; j_call: TRBJ2-7; cdr3_aa: CASSQDGTGYEQYF
v_call: TRBV7-9; j_call: TRBJ2-2; cdr3_aa: CASSFTLDRGQAGELFF
v_call: TRBV28; j_call: .; cdr3_aa: CASSPTWGTQYF
v_call: TRBV20-1; j_call: TRBJ2-1; cdr3_aa: CSALALYYNEQFF
v_call: TRBV7-2; j_call: TRBJ2-5; cdr3_aa: CASSLGRTSKTTETQYF
v_call: TRBV6-1; j_call: TRBJ1-4; cdr3_aa: CASSERRGAGVFEKLFF
v_call: TRBV18; j_call: TRBJ2-7; cdr3_aa: CASSGTSGSNEQYF
v_call: TRBV2; j_call: TRBJ2-7; cdr3_aa: CASSEVGGGLSSYEQYF
v_call: TRBV4-3; j_call: TRBJ2-1; cdr3_aa: CASSQDHSVYNEQFF
v_call: TRBV4-1; j_call: TRBJ1-4; cdr3_aa: CTSSPGMGATNEKLFF
v_call: TRBV29-1; j_call: TRBJ2-7; cdr3_aa: CSVKGATGETYEQYF
v_call: TRBV5-1; j_call: TRBJ2-6; cdr3_aa: CASSLAGTLGAGANVLTF
v_call: TRBV4-1; j_call: TRBJ1-4; cdr3_aa: CASSQDPAEKLFF
v_call: TRBV29-1; j_call: TRBJ1-2; cdr3_aa: CSCVEGFYGYTF
v_call: TRBV3-1; j_call: TRBJ1-2; cdr3_aa: CASSQMYGYTF
v_call: TRBV24-1; j_call: .; cdr3_aa: CATSERGYRNEQFF
v_call: TRBV11-2; j_call: TRBJ2-1; cdr3_aa: CASRRTSEEQFF
v_call: TRBV5-6; j_call: TRBJ2-1; cdr3_aa: CASSLLAGGPIEQFF
v_call: TRBV1; j_call: .; cdr3_aa: CTSSLGGESSYKQYF
v_call: TRBV28; j_call: TRBJ1-2; cdr3_aa: CASSLNPGTGHGYTF
v_call: TRBV12-3/TRBV12-4; j_call: TRBJ1-1; cdr3_aa: CASSFSPGDGRGPEAFF
v_call: TRBV19; j_call: TRBJ2-5; cdr3_aa: CASSIGTGGPLKYF
v_call: TRBV13; j_call: TRBJ1-1; cdr3_aa: CASSLGLLSAEAFF
v_call: TRBV9; j_call: TRBJ2-7; cdr3_aa: CASSVGGATEQYF
v_call: TRBV6-5; j_call: TRBJ1-2; cdr3_aa: CASSFYRGFANYGYTF
v_call: TRBV29-1; j_call: .; cdr3_aa: CSVVERQGYNEQFF
v_call: TRBV4-2; j_call: TRBJ2-2; cdr3_aa: CASSQVAGDGELFF
v_call: TRBV29-1; j_call: .; cdr3_aa: CSGRWQGRVNEQFF
v_call: TRBV2; j_call: TRBJ1-1; cdr3_aa: CASSELRFYTEAFF
v_call: TRBV18; j_call: TRBJ2-2; cdr3_aa: CASSWTGTAGELFF
v_call: TRBV15; j_call: TRBJ2-3; cdr3_aa: CATSRGALADTQYF
v_call: TRBV5-6; j_call: TRBJ1-2; cdr3_aa: CASSFSGQGGSRPGYTF
v_call: TRBV7-9; j_call: TRBJ1-1; cdr3_aa: CASSYAGGAYMGEAFF
v_call: TRBV7-2; j_call: TRBJ2-1; cdr3_aa: CASSWVGGGANEQFF
v_call: TRBV5-1; j_call: TRBJ1-4; cdr3_aa: CASSSTSGNNEKLFF
v_call: TRBV28; j_call: TRBJ1-6; cdr3_aa: CASSSPGTGLSPLHF
v_call: TRBV25-1; j_call: TRBJ2-7; cdr3_aa: CASSAGLVTEQYF
v_call: TRBV10-3; j_call: TRBJ2-1; cdr3_aa: CAISETWTSSRSSYNEQFF
v_call: TRBV29-1; j_call: TRBJ2-3; cdr3_aa: CSVVFVDTQYF
v_call: TRBV11-2; j_call: TRBJ2-6; cdr3_aa: CASSLGSGANALTF
v_call: TRBV13; j_call: TRBJ2-5; cdr3_aa: CASSLRGRRETQYF
v_call: TRBV20-1; j_call: TRBJ1-2; cdr3_aa: CSARDLRQGESYGYTF
v_call: TRBV7-2; j_call: TRBJ2-1; cdr3_aa: CASSLSPSYNEQFF
v_call: TRBV3-1; j_call: TRBJ1-2; cdr3_aa: CASSQSAGNGYTF
v_call: TRBV12-3/TRBV12-4; j_call: TRBJ1-5; cdr3_aa: CASSLGRDNQPQHF
v_call: TRBV29-1; j_call: TRBJ2-2; cdr3_aa: CSVEAGATGELFF
v_call: TRBV7-8; j_call: TRBJ2-3; cdr3_aa: CASSYTGGSTDTQYF
v_call: TRBV14; j_call: TRBJ2-3; cdr3_aa: CASSQGGLEDTQYF
v_call: TRBV9; j_call: TRBJ1-3; cdr3_aa: CASSARNSTDRGLSGNTIYF
v_call: TRBV12-3/TRBV12-4; j_call: TRBJ2-2; cdr3_aa: CASRAAGARTGELFF
v_call: TRBV20-1; j_call: TRBJ2-5; cdr3_aa: CSAHRGRQETQYF
v_call: TRBV28; j_call: TRBJ1-2; cdr3_aa: CASRSGSYGYTF
v_call: TRBV9; j_call: TRBJ2-5; cdr3_aa: CASSGGLAGYQETQYF